This T cell receptor (beta chain) was found in a study of blood T cell repertoires in COVID-19. Whole-study context: Donors in the United States, Italy and Spain gave samples during acute or convalescent COVID-19.

Measured with immunoSEQ multiplex PCR; TCRdb has only the in-frame clones, and not every one. Of 60,000 to 90,000 clones listed, roughly 84% are singletons. Trimming removed 5 bases at V and 4 bases at J, with 14 bases between. The CDR3 loop spans 14 amino acids. Germline CDR1 reads SGHVS; CDR2 reads FQNEAQ. What was sequenced was peripheral blood. The genes are TRBV7-8 and TRBJ2-5; D gene ambiguous. The sequence came from a middle-aged man with acute or convalescent COVID-19. CDR3 in amino acids: CASSLDVRGETQYF. Written as DNA, the CDR3 is TGTGCCAGCAGCCTAGACGTCCGAGGAGAGACCCAGTACTTC.